The sequence of this T cell receptor beta chain was determined in a study of T cell responses to AZD1222 COVID-19 vaccine. Whole-study results and caveats: Clonal diversity was possibly underestimated, and white British individuals and females predominated among donors. At study baseline, merely more than 5 AZD1222 recipients were seropositive. Regions left unmutated in variants are reportedly the target of nearly half of spike-specific TCRs. The span of vaccine-associated CD4 TCRs extended across spike, with dominance at 160-218 and 743-854.

Data came from immunoSEQ multiplex PCR; TCRdb stores just in-frame clones and leaves some out. The sample lists over 60,000 clones; about four fifths were seen once. In the case of this clone: The target antigen is unknown.

Trimming removed 5 bases at V and 0 bases at J, with 4 bases between. This CDR3 has 13 amino acids. Per germline, CDR1 MNHEY and CDR2 SMNVEV (reference sequence). The receptor's source is an adult who received the AZD1222 COVID-19 vaccine. The material sequenced was peripheral blood, taken 28 days after the second AZD1222 dose. The rearrangement uses TRBV27 and TRBJ1-4; D is unresolved. Here the CDR3 reads CASSATTNEKLFF. CDR3 in DNA: TGTGCCAGCAGTGCCACAACTAATGAAAAACTGTTTTTT.